The T cell receptor (beta chain) described here comes from a study of vaccination effects on CD4 cells after COVID-19. In the study overall: Samples collected post-vaccine were obtained a median of 72 days after the second dose. Study-level points and caveats: Marked clonal contraction of infection- and vaccine-induced clones was seen late after vaccination.

Antigen-specific CD4+ T cells expanded by the ViraFEST assay with viral peptide pools were then sequenced. Culture proceeded for under twelve days, and CD4+ T cells were then isolated. Each participant was administered two doses of either the BNT162b2 or the mRNA-1273 vaccine. Prior SARS-CoV-2 infection was absent in the vaccine recipients, as shown by negative nucleocapsid antibodies. Using immunoSEQ multiplex PCR, the repertoire was profiled, and TCRdb retains in-frame clones only, with some absent. In the table there are about 59,000 clones, just under 80% of which are singletons. The CDR3 runs to 13 residues. Germline lookup yields CDR1 GTSNPN and CDR2 SVGIG (reference sequence). V lost 2 bases to trimming and J lost 5 bases; unmatched junction nucleotides: 5. On this clone itself: Its specificity is not known.

This chain joins TRBV30 and TRBJ2-5; 7 nucleotides align to TRBD1. The input for sequencing was CD4+ T cells from PBMCs cultured with HCoV-OC43 spike peptides, taken after COVID-19 vaccination. The subset here: HCoV-OC43 spike overlapping peptide pool stimulation. This sequence was found in a human donor who received a COVID-19 vaccine. CDR3 sequence: CAWSSLRGETQYF. CDR3 DNA: TGTGCCTGGAGTTCCCTCAGGGGGGAGACCCAGTACTTC.